The 2 T cell receptor beta chains listed next were all sequenced from one sample in a study of T cells expressing NK-cell markers (dated by TCRdb to about 2020). Libraries were made using 5' RACE. The sequencer listed for this sample is Illumina HiSeq 2000. TCRdb reprocessed the public reads and reports one entry per CDR3 protein sequence, without DNA. This sample's listing comprises about 260,000 distinct CDR3 sequences. Under 0.5% of the sample is taken by the ten largest. Source material: blood T cells: a sorted CD56 or NKG2C T cell subset, CD4+ or CD8+ T cells, or bulk PBMC T cells (not recorded which). Receptor source: a man younger than 35 in good health. Donor details come from another sample of the same person, matched by shared clones.

V is TRBV2 and J is TRBJ2-1; the TRBD2 assignment by TCRdb is unverifiable without DNA. Germline loops: CDR1 SNHLY, CDR2 FYNNEI. The CDR3 loop spans 15 amino acids. This CDR3 is CASNGLAGAGSEQFF.

The rearrangement uses TRBV5-4 and TRBJ1-2; TCRdb's D call of TRBD1 is untestable without DNA. The CDR3 totals 13 residues. From germline, CDR1 is SGHNT and CDR2 YYREEE (reference sequence). The CDR3 loop reads CASSPGPVDGYTF. Full variable domain (remainder filled in from reference TRBV5-4 and TRBJ1-2): ETGVTQSPTHLIKTRGQQVTLRCSSQSGHNTVSWYQQALGQGPQFIFQYYREEENGRGNFPPRFSGLQFPNYSSELNVNALELDDSALYLCASSPGPVDGYTFGSGTRLTVV.